The next 28 T cell receptor beta chains were all read from a single sample in a study of T cell repertoires in cytomegalovirus infection. TCRdb called the reads again in MiXCR, with one record for every CDR3 protein. The sample has more than 400,000 distinct CDR3 sequences, 26% seen once; the top ten hold about 13%. Sample: PBMCs. The receptors shown here come from a human donor in good health (CMV status not recorded). Some clones in this sample may be carry-over from other donors' samples.

This clonotype was seen ten or more times. The V and J genes are TRBV7-6 and TRBJ1-5; D is perhaps TRBD1 (5 bases). This CDR3 has 16 residues. Germline V CDR1 and CDR2: SGHVS, FNYEAQ. V lost 5 bases and J 2 bases, leaving 16 bases between the germline ends. The chain's CDR3 is CASSPQRGVGNQPQHF. In DNA form, the CDR3 reads TGTGCCAGCAGCCCACAAAGGGGCGTGGGCAATCAGCCCCAGCATTTT.

This clonotype was recorded a few times. The rearrangement joins TRBV5-6 to TRBJ1-4, with D possibly being TRBD1 (5 bases). This CDR3 has 12 residues. V was shortened by 2 bases and J by 10 bases, with 9 bases between the two germline ends. In germline, CDR1 is SGHDT, CDR2 YYEEEE. The CDR3 sequence is CASSFEGIKLFF. The CDR3, as DNA: TGTGCCAGCAGCTTTGAGGGGATAAAACTGTTTTTT.

This clonotype was picked up a small number of times. CDR3 in DNA: TGCAGCGTTGATCTGGAGACAGGGAGCACAGATACGCAGTATTTT. Protein sequence: CSVDLETGSTDTQYF. The genes are TRBV29-1 and TRBJ2-3; 7 bases align to TRBD1. There are 15 residues in the CDR3. Trimming cost V 3 bases and J 0 bases; bases outside gene matches: 6. Germline V gene sequence: CDR1 SQVTM, CDR2 ANQGSEA.

This chain uses TRBV6-1 with TRBJ1-5, with D perhaps TRBD1 (5 bases). Germline CDR1 and CDR2: MNHNS and SASEGT. This CDR3 is built from 15 residues. The V end lost 6 bases, the J end lost 2 bases, and 14 bases lay between the germline ends. The CDR3 region is CASRSQGEGNQPQHF. The CDR3 coding sequence is TGTGCCAGCAGGAGCCAGGGAGAGGGCAATCAGCCCCAGCATTTT.

The rearrangement joins TRBV12-3 or TRBV12-4 to TRBJ2-7; 8 bases agree with TRBD1. This CDR3 contains 14 residues. Losses at the gene ends were 4 bases for V and 4 bases for J; bases not matched to a gene: 6. CDR3 DNA sequence: TGTGCCAGCAGTTCCGGGACAGGTTTATACGAGCAGTACGTC. This codes for CASSSGTGLYEQYV.

This clonotype came up a few times. V and J are TRBV7-2 and TRBJ2-6; D remains unclear. This CDR3 comprises 15 residues. CDR1 SGHTA and CDR2 FQGNSA come from the germline V gene. Trimming took off 5 bases at V and 3 bases at J, with 11 bases between the two ends. CDR3 loop: CASSATVNGANVLTF. The CDR3, as DNA: TGTGCCAGCAGCGCCACCGTGAATGGGGCCAACGTCCTGACTTTC.

The V gene is TRBV20-1, the J gene TRBJ1-6; D is ambiguous. Trimming pared 5 bases from V and 5 bases from J, leaving 13 bases between. Germline CDR1 reads DFQATT; CDR2 reads SNEGSKA (reference sequence). The CDR3 consists of 14 residues. The CDR3 sequence is CSARGLRDNSPLHF. CDR3 DNA sequence: TGCAGTGCTCGAGGCTTAAGAGATAATTCACCCCTCCACTTT.

The chain recombines TRBV28 with TRBJ1-6, with a tentative D call TRBD1 (5 bases). This CDR3 comprises 14 residues. In germline, CDR1 is MDHEN, CDR2 SYDVKM. Trimming pared 5 bases from V and 9 bases from J, leaving 14 bases between. CDR3 nucleotide sequence: TGTGCCAGCAGTATCCGGGACTCGGGTTCACCCCTCCACTTT. Translated, it gives CASSIRDSGSPLHF.

V gene TRBV24-1 combines with J gene TRBJ2-1; TRBD2 is a possible D gene (5 bases). From germline, CDR1 is KGHDR and CDR2 SFDVKD. V dropped 5 bases and J dropped 3 bases, with 10 bases sitting between them. This CDR3 is 14 amino acids long. The DNA of the CDR3 is TGTGCCACCAGTGTGGCGGGCGGCTACAATGAGCAGTTCTTC. Translation: CATSVAGGYNEQFF.

This clonotype has a handful of counts. V gene TRBV11-3 combines with J gene TRBJ1-6; D gene ambiguous. The CDR3 length is 12 residues. V lost 3 bases, J lost 8 bases, and 5 bases lay in between. Germline V lookup: CDR1 SGHNT, CDR2 YENEEA. In DNA, the CDR3 is TGTGCCAGCAGCTTTGATGATTCACCCCTCCACTTT. This sequence encodes CASSFDDSPLHF.

The J gene is TRBJ2-5, the V gene TRBV29-1; 7 nucleotides agree with TRBD1. The CDR3 covers 14 residues. Trimming removed 3 bases from V and 1 base from J; junction bases left unmatched: 5. Germline V gives CDR1 SQVTM, CDR2 ANQGSEA. The CDR3 DNA is TGCAGCGTTGATGGTCAGGGGGTCCAAGAGACCCAGTACTTC. This codes for CSVDGQGVQETQYF.

This clonotype was seen a handful of times. V gene TRBV20-1 combines with J gene TRBJ1-5; D might be TRBD1 (6 bases). Germline V gene data show CDR1 as DFQATT and CDR2 as SNEGSKA (reference sequence). CDR3 length: 14 residues. Trimming left V 3 bases short and J 0 bases short, with 9 bases between. The CDR3 DNA reads as TGCAGTGCTAGCCCAGGGGCTAGCAATCAGCCCCAGCATTTT. Residues: CSASPGASNQPQHF.

The V and J genes are TRBV6-6 and TRBJ2-1; a possible D gene is TRBD1 (7 bases). The CDR3 contains 15 residues. V was trimmed by 3 bases and J by 4 bases, leaving 13 bases between them. Germline CDR1 MNHNY, CDR2 SVGAGI (reference sequence). The CDR3 DNA is TGTGCCAGCAGTTATGCAGGGGGGACTTACAATGAGCAGTTCTTC. It specifies CASSYAGGTYNEQFF.

This clonotype has at least ten counts. This chain connects TRBV6-2 or TRBV6-3 to TRBJ2-3, with TRBD2 matching 8 bases. After removal of 8 bases from V and 0 bases from J, the junction contained 4 bases not matched to a gene. The CDR3 is 14 residues long. The germline gives CDR1 MNHEY, CDR2 SVGEGT. DNA for the CDR3: TGTGCCAGCCGCCCTAGCGGGAGCACAGATACGCAGTATTTT. This codes for CASRPSGSTDTQYF.

The sample holds a few counts of this clonotype. The chain carries TRBV10-3 and TRBJ1-1; 7 positions agree with TRBD1. CDR1 ENHRY and CDR2 SYGVKD come from the germline V gene. The trim removed 5 bases at V and 3 bases at J, leaving 3 bases unmatched. The length of the CDR3 is 13 residues. CDR3 region: CAISQQGHTEAFF. CDR3 DNA sequence: TGTGCCATCAGTCAACAGGGGCACACTGAAGCTTTCTTT.

This clonotype came up many times. The J gene is TRBJ2-1, the V gene TRBV7-9; 7 bases are a match to TRBD1. This CDR3 is 13 amino acids long. The germline gives CDR1 SEHNR, CDR2 FQNEAQ (reference sequence). Germline trimming cut 5 bases from V and 12 bases from J; bases unmatched to any gene: 10. CDR3 DNA: TGTGCCAGCAGCCGACCGGACAGGTCTGGGCAGTTCTTC. Its translation: CASSRPDRSGQFF.

Only a few counts were recorded for this clonotype. This chain links TRBV18 with TRBJ2-1; 8 bases match TRBD2. The CDR3 is 17 residues long. Germline V lookup: CDR1 KGHSH, CDR2 LQKENI. Unmatched junction bases numbered 7, after V lost 3 bases and J lost 0 bases. As DNA, the CDR3 is TGTGCCAGCTCACCGCCTTCCAGCGGGAGCTCCTACAATGAGCAGTTCTTC. Translation: CASSPPSSGSSYNEQFF.

This clonotype was observed a handful of times. CDR3 in amino acids: CASSLSGQTYEQYF. The CDR3 coding sequence is TGTGCCAGCAGCTTATCGGGACAGACCTACGAGCAGTACTTC. V gene TRBV5-6 combines with J gene TRBJ2-7, with TRBD1 matching 7 bases. V lost 2 bases to trimming and J lost 2 bases; unmatched junction nucleotides: 4. Looked up from germline, CDR1 is SGHDT and CDR2 is YYEEEE. The CDR3 runs 14 residues. Complete variable domain (other parts from reference TRBV5-6 and TRBJ2-7): DAGVTQSPTHLIKTRGQQVTLRCSPKSGHDTVSWYQQALGQGPQFIFQYYEEEERQRGNFPDRFSGHQFPNYSSELNVNALLLGDSALYLCASSLSGQTYEQYFGPGTRLTVT.

This clonotype was seen more than once but under ten times. The chain combines TRBV19 with TRBJ2-7, with D possibly matching TRBD2 (5 bases). Per the germline V gene, CDR1 is LNHDA and CDR2 is SQIVND (reference sequence). There are 15 residues in the CDR3. V was cut by 3 bases and J by 0 bases, with 12 bases left in between. DNA of the CDR3: TGTGCCAGTAGTATTAATCCGGGGAGCTCCTACGAGCAGTACTTC. Its translation is CASSINPGSSYEQYF.

The chain joins TRBV11-3 to TRBJ2-1; D not resolved. CDR1 SGHNT and CDR2 YENEEA come from the germline V gene. The V and J ends lost 2 bases and 8 bases respectively, with 10 bases between them. CDR3 size: 13 residues. CDR3 loop: CASSLFNGDEQFF. The CDR3 region has the DNA TGTGCCAGCAGCTTATTCAATGGGGATGAGCAGTTCTTC.

The chain employs TRBV7-9 and TRBJ1-2, with 10 bases lining up with TRBD1. The CDR3 contains 17 residues. V lost 3 bases, J lost 4 bases, and 11 bases stayed unmatched. The germline gives CDR1 SEHNR, CDR2 FQNEAQ (reference sequence). This CDR3 reads CASSLPRTGGLLYGYTF. The DNA of the CDR3 is TGTGCCAGCAGCTTGCCCCGGACAGGGGGTCTTCTCTATGGCTACACCTTC.

A few counts support this clonotype. The CDR3 coding sequence is TGCAGCGTTGGGGGAGGGGCGCCCCTTAGCACTGAAGCTTTCTTT. Its protein is CSVGGGAPLSTEAFF. V and J are TRBV29-1 and TRBJ1-1; weak D call: TRBD1 (5 bases). The V gene's germline CDR1 is SQVTM and CDR2 ANQGSEA. The V gene lost 4 bases and the J gene lost 4 bases, with 19 bases spanning the gap. The CDR3 is 15 residues long.

Many counts were recorded for this clonotype. The chain is built from TRBV7-6 and TRBJ2-3, with 8 bases lining up with TRBD1. This CDR3 has 15 residues. Germline assignment: CDR1 SGHVS and CDR2 FNYEAQ. V was clipped by 1 base and J by 0 bases; unmatched bases: 0. CDR3 sequence reads: CASSLGTGSTDTQYF. As DNA, the CDR3 is TGTGCCAGCAGCTTAGGGACAGGGAGCACAGATACGCAGTATTTT.

This clonotype was observed at least ten times. The rearrangement joins TRBV7-2 to TRBJ1-5, with TRBD1 as a possible D gene (5 bases). CDR1 and CDR2 (germline): SGHTA, FQGNSA. V lost 2 bases, J lost 3 bases, and 14 bases lay in between. The CDR3 spans 16 residues. In nucleotides, the CDR3 is TGTGCCAGCAGCTTAATCGGGGGTGGGGACAATCAGCCCCAGCATTTT. Translation gives CASSLIGGGDNQPQHF. The full variable domain, its missing parts supplied by reference TRBV7-2 and TRBJ1-5, is GAGVSQSPSNKVTEKGKDVELRCDPISGHTALYWYRQSLGQGLEFLIYFQGNSAPDKSGLPSDRFSAERTGGSVSTLTIQRTQQEDSAVYLCASSLIGGGDNQPQHFGDGTRLSIL.

This clonotype occurred many times. This rearrangement joins TRBV7-9 to TRBJ2-3, with 8 bases identical to TRBD1. CDR3 length: 16 amino acids. Germline CDR1 reads SEHNR; CDR2 reads FQNEAQ (reference sequence). Trimming took 5 bases from V and 2 from J; bases not matched to a gene: 9. Here the CDR3 DNA reads TGTGCCAGCAGCCCCCCAGGTCAGGGGGCCACAGATACGCAGTATTTT. Amino acid sequence: CASSPPGQGATDTQYF.

This rearrangement joins TRBV6-6 to TRBJ2-2; D gene uncertain. V lost 0 bases to trimming and J lost 1 base, with 18 bases between them. The CDR3 runs 19 residues. From germline, CDR1 is MNHNY and CDR2 SVGAGI (reference sequence). The CDR3 region has the DNA TGTGCCAGCAGTTACTCGAACGGTTTCGGAAGGCTGAACACCGGGGAGCTGTTTTTT. It yields the protein CASSYSNGFGRLNTGELFF.

The rearrangement links TRBV7-9 to TRBJ1-5; 7 bases fit TRBD1. After removal of 1 base from V and 5 bases from J, the junction contained 5 bases not matched to a gene. Germline-derived CDR1 and CDR2 are SEHNR and FQNEAQ (reference sequence). The CDR3 runs to 15 residues. In nucleotides, the CDR3 is TGTGCCAGCAGCTTAGGCAGGGGGGTGGATCAGCCCCAGCATTTT. Its translation: CASSLGRGVDQPQHF.

The chain couples TRBV7-9 to TRBJ2-3; 8 bases agree with TRBD1. Germline-derived CDR1 and CDR2 are SEHNR and FQNEAQ (reference sequence). The ends lost 2 bases at V and 2 bases at J; junction bases unmatched: 12. The CDR3 is 18 amino acids. CDR3: CASSLSRWGQVNTDTQYF. DNA for the CDR3: TGTGCCAGCAGCTTATCTAGGTGGGGACAGGTCAACACAGATACGCAGTATTTT. Combining the CDR3 with reference TRBV7-9 and TRBJ2-3 gives the whole variable domain DTGVSQNPRHKITKRGQNVTFRCDPISEHNRLYWYRQTLGQGPEFLTYFQNEAQLEKSRLLSDRFSAERPKGSFSTLEIQRTEQGDSAMYLCASSLSRWGQVNTDTQYFGPGTRLTVL.